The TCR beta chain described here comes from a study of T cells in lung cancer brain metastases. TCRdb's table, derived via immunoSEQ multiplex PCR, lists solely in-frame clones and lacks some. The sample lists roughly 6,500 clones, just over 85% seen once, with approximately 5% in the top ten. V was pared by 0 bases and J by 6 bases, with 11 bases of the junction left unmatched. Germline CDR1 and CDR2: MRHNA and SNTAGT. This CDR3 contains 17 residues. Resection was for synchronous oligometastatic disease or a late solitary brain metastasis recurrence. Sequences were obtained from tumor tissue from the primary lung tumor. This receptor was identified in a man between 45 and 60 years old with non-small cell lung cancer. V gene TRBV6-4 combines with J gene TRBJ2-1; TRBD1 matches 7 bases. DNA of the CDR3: TGTGCCAGCAGTGACTCTTCATCGAGGGGGCCCCGCAATGAGCAGTTCTTC. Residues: CASSDSSSRGPRNEQFF.